The 30 T cell receptor beta chains in this list originate from one sample, sequenced in a study of T-cell reconstitution after alpha-beta-depleted transplantation in children. The TCRbeta library incorporated unique molecular identifiers. TCRdb redid the calling of the PCR reads with MiXCR, one entry per CDR3 protein. The sample includes fewer than 550,000 distinct CDR3 sequences, more than 9.5% seen only once; the top ten take 13% to 15%. The sequencing used PBMCs, mostly from graft donor cells, collected 180 days after TCRalphabeta/CD19-depleted stem cell transplant. Receptor source: a female patient aged 2 to 10 who had a stem cell transplant for aplastic anemia, so the T cells may come from the graft donor.

The V call is TRBV9, the J call TRBJ1-1; D perhaps matches TRBD1 (5 bases). This CDR3 is built from 15 residues. In germline, CDR1 is SGDLS, CDR2 YYNGEE. Trimming took off 5 bases at V and 7 bases at J, with 21 bases between the two ends. The CDR3 region is CASRRGGDEYNEAFF. The CDR3 nucleotides read TGTGCCAGCAGGAGGGGTGGAGATGAATATAATGAAGCTTTCTTT. The full variable domain, its missing parts supplied by reference TRBV9 and TRBJ1-1, is DSGVTQTPKHLITATGQRVTLRCSPRSGDLSVYWYQQSLDQGLQFLIQYYNGEERAKGNILERFSAQQFPDLHSELNLSSLELGDSALYFCASRRGGDEYNEAFFGQGTRLTVV.

This clonotype was observed a handful of times. V is TRBV4-2 and J is TRBJ2-7; 13 bases fit TRBD2. The germline gives CDR1 LGHNA, CDR2 YNFKEQ. With V trimmed by 0 bases and J by 3 bases, 5 bases remained unmatched. The CDR3 consists of 17 residues. CDR3 sequence (DNA): TGTGCCAGCAGCCAAGAATTCGGACTAGCGGGAGTCTACGAGCAGTACTTC. This gives the protein CASSQEFGLAGVYEQYF.

This clonotype was recorded a few times. The chain is built from TRBV27 and TRBJ2-4; tentatively, D is TRBD1 or TRBD2 (5 bases each). V lost 2 bases to trimming and J lost 0 bases, with 14 bases between them. In germline, CDR1 is MNHEY, CDR2 SMNVEV (reference sequence). This CDR3 has 17 residues. The CDR3 DNA follows: TGTGCCAGCAGTTTAGGGGGTCTGGGCTTAGCCAAAAACATTCAGTACTTC. Protein sequence: CASSLGGLGLAKNIQYF.

Only a few counts were recorded for this clonotype. The CDR3 spells CASSQSGLAGSETQYF. CDR3 bases: TGTGCCAGCAGCCAATCGGGACTAGCGGGATCAGAGACCCAGTACTTC. This chain joins TRBV7-9 and TRBJ2-5; TRBD2 matches at 13 bases. The germline CDR1 and CDR2 sequences are SEHNR and FQNEAQ (reference sequence). The CDR3 totals 16 residues. V dropped 5 bases and J dropped 4; count of bases not matched to a gene: 7.

This clonotype has ten or more counts. The rearrangement uses TRBV28 and TRBJ2-7; 7 nucleotides line up with TRBD1. Trimming cost V 8 bases and J 2 bases; bases outside gene matches: 3. CDR3 length equals 12 residues. Germline CDR1 MDHEN, CDR2 SYDVKM. The DNA for the CDR3 is TGTGCCAGCCGGGGACAGACCTACGAGCAGTACTTC. It is translated as CASRGQTYEQYF.

The chain uses TRBV7-2 and TRBJ2-6; D is perhaps TRBD1 or TRBD2 (6 bases each). The germline V gene encodes CDR1 SGHTA and CDR2 FQGNSA. The V end was cut by 8 bases, the J end by 3 bases, with 17 bases between. The CDR3 runs to 16 residues. CDR3 DNA sequence: TGTGCCAGCGCCAAAGGGGGAGGCTTTGGGGCCAACGTCCTGACTTTC. This encodes CASAKGGGFGANVLTF.

The rearrangement joins TRBV5-1 to TRBJ1-3; no firm D call. Germline CDR1 and CDR2: SGHRS and YFSETQ. The CDR3 sequence is 13 residues long. Trimming took off 1 base at V and 4 bases at J, with 6 bases between the two ends. The CDR3: CASSLKGGNTIYF. The CDR3 DNA reads as TGCGCCAGCAGCTTGAAGGGCGGAAACACCATATATTTT.

This clonotype was seen more than once but under ten times. The CDR3 DNA sequence: TGCAGCGTTGAAGATTGGACTAGCGGTCCAGATACGCAGTATTTT. This sequence encodes CSVEDWTSGPDTQYF. V is TRBV29-1 and J is TRBJ2-3; 10 bases align to TRBD2. CDR1 and CDR2 from the germline V gene are SQVTM and ANQGSEA. The CDR3 loop spans 15 amino acids. Trimming took 0 bases from V and 4 from J; bases not matched to a gene: 4.

This clonotype was observed a few times. This chain uses TRBV7-2 with TRBJ1-6; a possible D gene is TRBD1 (6 bases). The CDR3 extends over 14 amino acids. Trimming pared 5 bases from V and 14 bases from J, leaving 19 bases between. Germline CDR1 SGHTA, CDR2 FQGNSA. CDR3 sequence: CASSQTGLGFTLHF. DNA of the CDR3: TGTGCCAGCAGCCAAACAGGGCTTGGCTTCACCCTCCACTTT.

This clonotype appeared many times. The chain employs TRBV5-1 and TRBJ2-2; D remains ambiguous. The CDR3 covers 14 residues. Per germline, CDR1 SGHRS and CDR2 YFSETQ. Trimming took 2 bases from V and 6 from J, leaving 11 bases between them. For the CDR3, the DNA is TGCGCCAGCAGCTTATTACAAACCGCCGGGGAGCTGTTTTTT. Amino acids: CASSLLQTAGELFF.

The CDR3 DNA reads TGTGCCAGCAGTTTAGTTGGCGGTTATAGCAATCAGCCCCAGCATTTT. It yields the protein CASSLVGGYSNQPQHF. This chain uses TRBV27 with TRBJ1-5; D is uncertain. The germline V gene has CDR1 MNHEY and CDR2 SMNVEV (reference sequence). V was trimmed by 2 bases and J by 0 bases, leaving 11 bases between them. The CDR3 has 16 amino acids.

The chain is built from TRBV20-1 and TRBJ2-1; TRBD2 matches at 12 bases. V lost 0 bases to trimming and J lost 4 bases; unmatched junction nucleotides: 7. The CDR3 loop spans 17 amino acids. Per the germline V gene, CDR1 is DFQATT and CDR2 is SNEGSKA (reference sequence). The CDR3 spells CSARDGTSGPPYNEQFF. The CDR3 nucleotides are TGCAGTGCTAGAGATGGGACTAGCGGGCCCCCTTACAATGAGCAGTTCTTC.

The rearrangement joins TRBV11-2 to TRBJ2-1; 8 positions match TRBD2. CDR3 length: 18 amino acids. Per the germline V gene, CDR1 is SGHAT and CDR2 is FQNNGV. The V and J ends lost 5 bases and 3 bases, in that order; junction bases with no gene match: 15. This CDR3 reads CASSRSSGSSGYYNEQFF. CDR3 bases: TGTGCCAGCAGCCGAAGTTCGGGGTCTAGCGGGTACTACAATGAGCAGTTCTTC.

This clonotype appeared many times. For the CDR3, the DNA is TGTGCCAGCAGCCCCTTCGGGGTGGCTTCTGGAAACACCATATATTTT. This translates into CASSPFGVASGNTIYF. The V gene is TRBV7-9, the J gene TRBJ1-3; the D is unclear. V gave up 5 bases and J gave up 1 base, with 15 bases separating them. The CDR3 extends over 16 amino acids. Germline V gene lookup returns CDR1 SEHNR and CDR2 FQNEAQ (reference sequence).

This clonotype has a count of ten or more. CDR3: CASSPRIADVYEQYV. Written as DNA, the CDR3 is TGTGCCAGCTCACCACGTATAGCGGATGTCTACGAGCAGTACGTC. The chain links TRBV18 to TRBJ2-7; D might be TRBD2 (6 bases). The CDR3 spans 15 residues. Trimming left V 1 base short and J 3 bases short, with 13 bases between. The germline V gene has CDR1 KGHSH and CDR2 LQKENI.

This clonotype showed up just a few times. This chain connects TRBV4-1 to TRBJ2-1; 7 bases line up with TRBD2. The CDR3 covers 13 residues. Germline trimming cut 4 bases from V and 8 bases from J; bases unmatched to any gene: 5. Germline lookup yields CDR1 MGHRA and CDR2 YSYEKL. As DNA, the CDR3 is TGCGCCAGCAGCCCCCCCGCGGGAGATGAGCAGTTCTTC. Translating gives CASSPPAGDEQFF.

This clonotype came up a few times. The genes are TRBV11-2 and TRBJ2-3, with 16 bases that match TRBD2. The CDR3 runs 18 residues. Germline CDR1 reads SGHAT; CDR2 reads FQNNGV. V shed 5 bases and J 0 bases; nucleotides not matched to a gene: 5. CDR3 bases: TGTGCCAGCAGCCCGGGACTAGCGGGAGGGACTAGCACAGATACGCAGTATTTT. It yields the protein CASSPGLAGGTSTDTQYF.

The genes are TRBV6-2 or TRBV6-3 and TRBJ2-1, with D possibly matching TRBD2 (5 bases). The CDR3 consists of 14 residues. Germline-derived CDR1 and CDR2 are MNHEY and SVGEGT. V was shortened by 6 bases and J by 6 bases, with 15 bases between the two germline ends. The CDR3 protein is CASSQTGNFNEQFF. CDR3 in DNA: TGTGCCAGCAGCCAAACCGGGAACTTCAATGAGCAGTTCTTC.

This clonotype occurred a few times. The genes are TRBV11-2 and TRBJ1-6, with D unresolved. The germline V gene encodes CDR1 SGHAT and CDR2 FQNNGV. The CDR3 is 15 residues long. V lost 5 bases, J lost 8 bases, and 16 bases lay in between. Here the CDR3 DNA reads TGTGCCAGCAGCCCAGCGGTACGGAGTTATTCACCCCTCCACTTT. Translating it yields CASSPAVRSYSPLHF.

The J gene is TRBJ1-2, the V gene TRBV12-3 or TRBV12-4, with D perhaps TRBD1 (5 bases). The CDR3 runs to 14 residues. Between the trimmed V and J ends, which lost 6 bases and 4 bases, there was a span of 15 bases. The CDR3 sequence is CASSPGGDTYGYTF. The CDR3, as DNA: TGTGCCAGCAGCCCCGGGGGAGATACCTATGGCTACACCTTC.

This clonotype was recorded at least ten times. The chain recombines TRBV18 with TRBJ2-3; D is undetermined. V was trimmed by 6 bases and J by 6 bases, leaving 7 bases between them. The CDR3 consists of 11 residues. In germline, CDR1 is KGHSH, CDR2 LQKENI. The CDR3 sequence: CASSVLDTQYF. DNA for the CDR3: TGTGCCAGCTCGGTCTTGGATACGCAGTATTTT.

V usage is TRBV12-3 or TRBV12-4 and J usage is TRBJ2-1; D unresolved. Trimming left V 3 bases short and J 6 bases short, with 15 bases between. The CDR3 length is 15 residues. The CDR3 nucleotides read TGTGCCAGCAGTTTGAACCCAAGGTCGGGCAATGAGCAGTTCTTC. Its protein is CASSLNPRSGNEQFF.

DNA of the CDR3: TGTGCCAGCGCGCAGCAGGGGTACTATGGCTACACCTTC. It translates to CASAQQGYYGYTF. The gene calls are TRBV27 and TRBJ1-2; weak D call: TRBD1 (6 bases). This CDR3 region has 13 residues. Germline V gene sequence: CDR1 MNHEY, CDR2 SMNVEV (reference sequence). V shed 8 bases and J shed 3 bases, with 13 bases lying between them.

This chain uses TRBV12-3 or TRBV12-4 with TRBJ1-2; the match to TRBD1 covers 9 bases. CDR3 size: 16 residues. The J segment lost 5 bases and the V segment lost 1 base, leaving 8 bases of the junction unmatched. The DNA of the CDR3 is TGTGCCAGCAGTTTAGATGGGACAGGGTTCTATTATGGCTACACCTTC. Translating it yields CASSLDGTGFYYGYTF.

The chain links TRBV6-6 to TRBJ2-3; perhaps TRBD2 as D (5 bases). The CDR3 runs to 13 residues. The germline V and J ends were trimmed by 0 bases and 6 bases, with 7 bases remaining between them. Germline V gene sequence: CDR1 MNHNY, CDR2 SVGAGI (reference sequence). Here the CDR3 reads CASSYSRGDTQYF. CDR3 in DNA: TGTGCCAGCAGTTACTCTAGAGGGGATACGCAGTATTTT.

This chain joins TRBV12-3 or TRBV12-4 and TRBJ1-6, with D perhaps matching TRBD1 (5 bases). V lost 6 bases and J 10 bases, leaving 22 bases between the germline ends. The length of the CDR3 is 16 residues. As DNA, the CDR3 is TGTGCCAGCAGGGGCTCCGGGCCCATCGGGGGATCACCCCTCCACTTT. Its protein product is CASRGSGPIGGSPLHF.

The rearrangement uses TRBV6-1 and TRBJ1-1; D may be TRBD1 (5 bases). The CDR3 spans 14 residues. Trimming removed 8 bases from V and 4 bases from J, with 17 bases in between. Looked up from germline, CDR1 is MNHNS and CDR2 is SASEGT. Here the CDR3 reads CASRDLGVVTEAFF. The CDR3 DNA reads as TGTGCCAGCCGGGACCTAGGGGTCGTCACTGAAGCTTTCTTT.

With respect to this clonotype: A much bigger clone sits one base away, suggesting this may be a read error. The gene calls are TRBV30 and TRBJ2-1, with a weak D call TRBD2 (5 bases). This CDR3 is 14 amino acids long. CDR1 and CDR2 (germline): GTSNPN, SVGIG (reference sequence). V lost 2 bases and J lost 9, with 17 bases in between. The CDR3 DNA reads as TGTGCCTGGAGTTTCGGACGGGGAAAAGGTGAGCAGTTCTTC. Protein sequence: CAWSFGRGKGEQFF.

The rearrangement joins TRBV27 to TRBJ2-1, with D possibly called TRBD1 or TRBD2 (5 bases each). CDR1 is MNHEY, CDR2 SMNVEV, per germline (reference sequence). V was cut by 5 bases and J by 6 bases, with 23 bases left in between. The CDR3 runs 17 residues. CDR3 region: CASSPRDRGRVCNEQFF. Here the CDR3 DNA reads TGTGCCAGCAGTCCACGCGATCGGGGCAGGGTATGCAATGAGCAGTTCTTC.

This clonotype was detected many times. This chain connects TRBV24-1 to TRBJ2-5, with 12 bases fitting TRBD1. The V gene's germline CDR1 is KGHDR and CDR2 SFDVKD. The CDR3 runs to 16 residues. V shed 4 bases, J shed 3 bases, and the junction held 5 bases outside the gene matches. The CDR3 DNA reads as TGTGCCACCAGTGACCTGGGACAGGGGGCTGAAGAGACCCAGTACTTC. Translating gives CATSDLGQGAEETQYF.